The clone carrying this TCR beta chain occurred once. This sample is drawn from a study of blood T cell repertoires in COVID-19. Turning to the study itself: T cells, B-cell-depleted T cells, or PBMCs provided the cDNA or gDNA that served as material.

Germline V gene lookup returns CDR1 ENHRY and CDR2 SYGVKD. V shed 11 bases and J 3 bases; nucleotides not matched to a gene: 6. The CDR3 spans 12 residues. Per the original data handling: Estimated nucleated cell counts came from reference gene primer amplification. Sequencing was performed with immunoSEQ multiplex PCR; in TCRdb, only in-frame clones are kept and a portion is missing. The V and J calls and clone size are taken from that table; D and trimming were inferred from the DNA. This table holds 110,000 to 150,000 clones, 80% to 90% found once. The V gene is TRBV10-3, the J gene TRBJ1-1; 7 bases agree with TRBD1. The sequencing input was peripheral blood. The sequence was collected from a woman aged 55-69 years with active COVID-19. The CDR3 bases are TGTGCCTCCGAGGGGGCGGACACTGAAGCTTTCTTT. It is translated as CASEGADTEAFF.